The 32 T cell receptor beta chains in this list originate from one sample, sequenced in a study of blood T cell repertoires in COVID-19. Clones were read by immunoSEQ multiplex PCR, and TCRdb kept only the in-frame ones, dropping some. The table records roughly 50,000 clones, 90% of them present only once. The sequenced sample was peripheral blood. These receptors were collected from a man between 65 and 85 years old with acute or convalescent COVID-19.

J is TRBJ1-1 and V is TRBV9; D gene unclear. Germline values: CDR1 SGDLS, CDR2 YYNGEE. V was shortened by 0 bases and J by 2 bases, with 8 bases between the two germline ends. The CDR3 consists of 14 residues. The chain's CDR3 is CASSVGGSNTEAFF. The CDR3 DNA is TGTGCCAGCAGCGTAGGAGGAAGCAACACTGAAGCTTTCTTT.

The chain employs TRBV5-1 and TRBJ2-1, with 8 bases aligning to TRBD2. V gave up 0 bases and J gave up 7 bases; unmatched junction bases: 3. The CDR3 is 14 residues long. Germline loops: CDR1 SGHRS, CDR2 YFSETQ. CDR3 coding DNA: TGCGCCAGCAGCTTGGTAGCGGGGTGGAATGAGCAGTTCTTC. This gives the protein CASSLVAGWNEQFF.

This chain connects TRBV3-1 (or the pseudogene TRBV3-2) to TRBJ1-6, with TRBD1 matching over 8 bases. V shed 7 bases and J 3 bases; nucleotides not matched to a gene: 5. Germline lookup yields CDR1 LGHDT and CDR2 YNNKEL (reference sequence). The length of the CDR3 is 15 residues. CDR3 amino acids: CASTQGAHYNSPLHF. The CDR3 coding sequence is TGTGCCAGCACCCAGGGGGCCCACTATAATTCACCCCTCCACTTT.

This sequence joins TRBV28 and TRBJ2-7, with D tentatively TRBD1 (5 bases). The CDR3 is made up of 14 amino acids. The V and J ends lost 3 bases and 0 bases respectively, with 9 bases between them. The V gene's germline CDR1 is MDHEN and CDR2 SYDVKM. The CDR3 region has the DNA TGTGCCAGCAGTTTGGTCGACAGCTCCTACGAGCAGTACTTC. Amino acid sequence: CASSLVDSSYEQYF.

V is TRBV25-1 and J is TRBJ2-7; possibly TRBD1 for D (6 bases). Trimming shortened V by 0 bases and J by 4 bases, and 7 bases separated the two germline ends. CDR1 MGHDK and CDR2 SYGVNS come from the germline V gene. This CDR3 spans 13 amino acids. CDR3 sequence reads: CASSEYRGYEQYF. CDR3 DNA: TGTGCCAGCAGTGAATATAGGGGGTACGAGCAGTACTTC.

Only one count was recorded for this clone. The gene calls are TRBV18 and TRBJ2-5; 9 positions agree with TRBD2. Germline-derived CDR1 and CDR2 are KGHSH and LQKENI. This CDR3 contains 14 residues. V was pared by 3 bases and J by 4 bases, with 3 bases of the junction left unmatched. The CDR3 region has the DNA TGTGCCAGCTCACCGCCGGGACTAGCAGAGACCCAGTACTTC. Translated, it gives CASSPPGLAETQYF.

The chain carries TRBV10-3 and TRBJ2-4, with a tentative D call TRBD2 (7 bases). Germline assignment: CDR1 ENHRY and CDR2 SYGVKD. The CDR3 length is 13 residues. V was trimmed by 11 bases and J by 8 bases, leaving 19 bases between them. The CDR3 bases are TGTGCCCTCCTACGGGGGGCTGTGCACATTCAGTACTTC. This encodes CALLRGAVHIQYF.

V usage is TRBV3-1 (or the pseudogene TRBV3-2) and J usage is TRBJ2-7; TRBD2 matches 8 bases. V shed 8 bases and J 4 bases; nucleotides not matched to a gene: 10. Germline V CDR1 and CDR2: LGHDT, YNNKEL (reference sequence). The length of the CDR3 is 14 residues. This CDR3 reads CASRLSGEGYEQYF. CDR3 nucleotide sequence: TGTGCCAGCCGCCTTAGCGGGGAGGGGTACGAGCAGTACTTC.

The chain has TRBV5-5 and TRBJ1-3; TRBD1 aligns across 7 bases. The germline V gene encodes CDR1 SGHKS and CDR2 YYEKEE (reference sequence). The ends lost 2 bases at V and 5 bases at J; junction bases unmatched: 10. The CDR3 sequence is 16 residues long. CDR3 nucleotides: TGTGCCAGCAGCTTTTCCGGGACAGCTCTTCGAAACACCATATATTTT. Its protein product is CASSFSGTALRNTIYF.

The rearrangement uses TRBV20-1 and TRBJ2-5; 11 nucleotides agree with TRBD2. CDR1 is DFQATT and CDR2 is SNEGSKA in the germline V gene (reference sequence). This CDR3 contains 15 residues. V trimming: 3 bases; J trimming: 2 bases; junction bases outside the gene matches: 5. The CDR3, as DNA: TGCAGTGCTAGTCCAACTAGCGGGGGACAAGAGACCCAGTACTTC. Translated, it gives CSASPTSGGQETQYF.

The chain has TRBV5-1 and TRBJ2-1; 8 bases match TRBD2. The CDR3 has 15 amino acids. Germline loops: CDR1 SGHRS, CDR2 YFSETQ. V was clipped by 4 bases and J by 7 bases; unmatched bases: 10. CDR3 in amino acids: CASSRPSRGVNEQFF. CDR3 coding DNA: TGCGCCAGCAGCAGGCCCTCGCGGGGGGTGAATGAGCAGTTCTTC.

The genes are TRBV6-6 and TRBJ1-6, with TRBD1 as a possible D gene (6 bases). Germline CDR1 MNHNY, CDR2 SVGAGI (reference sequence). V was cut by 7 bases and J by 7 bases, with 17 bases left in between. There are 15 residues in the CDR3. CDR3 nucleotides: TGTGCCAGCACCCCCGGGGGGGCGATGAATTCACCCCTCCACTTT. It encodes CASTPGGAMNSPLHF.

The chain joins TRBV27 to TRBJ1-1, with 9 bases lining up with TRBD1. Trimming removed 9 bases from V and 6 bases from J; junction bases left unmatched: 8. CDR1 is MNHEY and CDR2 is SMNVEV in the germline V gene (reference sequence). This CDR3 contains 13 residues. The CDR3 loop reads CASQRDRVAEAFF. DNA for the CDR3: TGTGCCAGTCAACGGGACAGGGTGGCTGAAGCTTTCTTT.

The chain uses TRBV9 and TRBJ2-5; 10 nucleotides align to TRBD1. Germline CDR1 SGDLS, CDR2 YYNGEE. The CDR3 sequence is 13 residues long. With V trimmed by 3 bases and J by 5 bases, 1 base remained unmatched. CDR3 region: CASSEGQGETQYF. The CDR3, as DNA: TGTGCCAGCAGCGAGGGACAGGGGGAGACCCAGTACTTC. Variable domain in full (rest from reference TRBV9 and TRBJ2-5): DSGVTQTPKHLITATGQRVTLRCSPRSGDLSVYWYQQSLDQGLQFLIQYYNGEERAKGNILERFSAQQFPDLHSELNLSSLELGDSALYFCASSEGQGETQYFGPGTRLLVL.

The chain uses TRBV30 and TRBJ1-6; a possible D gene is TRBD1 (6 bases). In germline, CDR1 is GTSNPN, CDR2 SVGIG (reference sequence). The V end was cut by 0 bases, the J end by 7 bases, with 16 bases between. This CDR3 comprises 16 residues. In DNA form, the CDR3 reads TGTGCCTGGAGTGTAATAGGCAGGGGCGGGAATTCACCCCTCCACTTT. It is translated as CAWSVIGRGGNSPLHF.

This clone was picked up one time. The chain combines TRBV18 with TRBJ1-4; 9 bases are shared with TRBD1. Germline CDR1 is KGHSH and CDR2 is LQKENI. With V trimmed by 4 bases and J by 0 bases, 0 bases remained unmatched. CDR3 length: 15 residues. CDR3 protein: CASSRTGATNEKLFF. CDR3 nucleotide sequence: TGTGCCAGCTCACGGACAGGGGCAACTAATGAAAAACTGTTTTTT.

CDR3 amino acids: CASRQRFRQSNTEAFF. The CDR3 DNA follows: TGCGCCAGCAGGCAAAGGTTTAGACAGTCGAACACTGAAGCTTTCTTT. The chain combines TRBV5-1 with TRBJ1-1; the D gene is possibly TRBD1 (5 bases). The CDR3 has 16 amino acids. The germline V gene has CDR1 SGHRS and CDR2 YFSETQ. V gave up 5 bases and J gave up 1 base, with 18 bases separating them.

The V gene is TRBV4-1, the J gene TRBJ2-6; D might be TRBD1 (6 bases). This CDR3 is 17 amino acids long. Per the germline V gene, CDR1 is MGHRA and CDR2 is YSYEKL. V shed 1 base and J shed 2 bases, with 12 bases lying between them. DNA of the CDR3: TGCGCCAGCAGCCAAGCACAGGGAAGCGCTGGGGCCAACGTCCTGACTTTC. This encodes CASSQAQGSAGANVLTF.

The chain uses TRBV13 and TRBJ2-2; TRBD2 might be the D (5 bases). The CDR3 is made up of 15 amino acids. Germline assignment: CDR1 PRHDT and CDR2 FYEKMQ (reference sequence). Between the trimmed V and J ends, which lost 2 bases and 2 bases, there was a span of 9 bases. The CDR3 loop reads CASSLRRGNTGELFF. The CDR3 nucleotides read TGTGCCAGCAGCTTACGCCGGGGAAACACCGGGGAGCTGTTTTTT.

J is TRBJ1-1 and V is TRBV19; TRBD1 is a possible D gene (6 bases). Trimming took off 3 bases at V and 7 bases at J, with 12 bases between the two ends. This CDR3 is built from 13 residues. CDR1 and CDR2 (germline): LNHDA, SQIVND (reference sequence). This CDR3 reads CASSITRGSEAFF. The CDR3 DNA is TGTGCCAGTAGTATCACCAGGGGAAGTGAAGCTTTCTTT. Combining the CDR3 with reference TRBV19 and TRBJ1-1 gives the whole variable domain DGGITQSPKYLFRKEGQNVTLSCEQNLNHDAMYWYRQDPGQGLRLIYYSQIVNDFQKGDIAEGYSVSREKKESFPLTVTSAQKNPTAFYLCASSITRGSEAFFGQGTRLTVV.

This rearrangement joins TRBV24-1 to TRBJ1-2; 8 bases are shared with TRBD1. Germline assignment: CDR1 KGHDR and CDR2 SFDVKD. CDR3 size: 14 residues. V shed 5 bases, J shed 4 bases, and the junction held 5 bases outside the gene matches. CDR3 residues: CATSARQGSYGYTF. CDR3 in DNA: TGTGCCACCAGTGCTCGACAGGGGAGCTATGGCTACACCTTC.

The chain couples TRBV7-6 to TRBJ1-1; TRBD1 matches 7 bases. CDR3 length equals 17 residues. Germline loops: CDR1 SGHVS, CDR2 FNYEAQ. The V and J ends lost 3 bases and 0 bases, in that order; junction bases with no gene match: 10. The CDR3, as DNA: TGTGCCAGCAGCTTCGACAGGGTGGCGGGAATGAACACTGAAGCTTTCTTT. Residues: CASSFDRVAGMNTEAFF.

The V and J genes are TRBV2 and TRBJ2-5, with 7 nucleotides matching TRBD1. Germline V CDR1 and CDR2: SNHLY, FYNNEI. The J segment lost 3 bases and the V segment lost 10 bases, leaving 8 bases of the junction unmatched. The CDR3 length is 13 residues. The CDR3 reads CATGTDQEETQYF. Here the CDR3 DNA reads TGTGCCACCGGGACAGACCAGGAAGAGACCCAGTACTTC.

This clone turned up a few times. This chain uses TRBV18 with TRBJ2-5; 8 bases fit TRBD1. There are 16 residues in the CDR3. Unmatched junction bases numbered 7, after V lost 0 bases and J lost 4 bases. Germline CDR1 KGHSH, CDR2 LQKENI. CDR3 DNA: TGTGCCAGCTCACCACCGGGACAGGCTCGAATAGAGACCCAGTACTTC. It yields the protein CASSPPGQARIETQYF. Drawing the rest from reference TRBV18 and TRBJ2-5, the complete variable domain is NAGVMQNPRHLVRRRGQEARLRCSPMKGHSHVYWYRQLPEEGLKFMVYLQKENIIDESGMPKERFSAEFPKEGPSILRIQQVVRGDSAAYFCASSPPGQARIETQYFGPGTRLLVL.

V gene TRBV9 combines with J gene TRBJ2-7, with 7 bases lining up with TRBD2. The CDR3 loop spans 14 amino acids. Germline CDR1 and CDR2: SGDLS and YYNGEE. The V segment lost 5 bases and the J segment 6 bases; nucleotides outside the gene matches: 11. The CDR3 loop is CASSLDGGGLEQYF. Here the CDR3 DNA reads TGTGCCAGCAGTCTCGACGGGGGAGGGCTCGAGCAGTACTTC.

In DNA form, the CDR3 reads TGTGCCAGCAGCTTCGGGGGTCCCCTTAGCAATCAGCCCCAGCATTTT. Protein product: CASSFGGPLSNQPQHF. The chain links TRBV5-6 to TRBJ1-5, with D maybe TRBD1 (5 bases). There are 16 residues in the CDR3. CDR1 and CDR2 from the germline V gene are SGHDT and YYEEEE. Trimming stripped 2 bases from V and 0 bases from J, with 12 bases between.

V usage is TRBV5-4 and J usage is TRBJ2-3; 13 bases are a match to TRBD2. Losses at the gene ends were 4 bases for V and 5 bases for J; bases not matched to a gene: 1. This CDR3 spans 14 amino acids. CDR1 and CDR2 from the germline V gene are SGHNT and YYREEE (reference sequence). The CDR3 DNA follows: TGTGCCAGCAGCCGGACTAGCGGGGGAGATACGCAGTATTTT. Protein product: CASSRTSGGDTQYF.

The chain links TRBV5-1 to TRBJ1-3; D unclear. The CDR3 sequence is 15 residues long. The germline V gene encodes CDR1 SGHRS and CDR2 YFSETQ. V was shortened by 0 bases and J by 0 bases, with 7 bases between the two germline ends. CDR3 nucleotides: TGCGCCAGCAGCTTGGCCGCCAGCTCTGGAAACACCATATATTTT. Its protein product is CASSLAASSGNTIYF.

The V gene is TRBV27, the J gene TRBJ2-7; TRBD2 agrees at 7 bases. Germline V gene lookup returns CDR1 MNHEY and CDR2 SMNVEV (reference sequence). V lost 4 bases, J lost 0 bases, and 6 bases stayed unmatched. The CDR3 contains 15 residues. The CDR3 here is CASSWGGGSSYEQYF. The CDR3 DNA follows: TGTGCCAGCAGTTGGGGCGGGGGTTCCTCCTACGAGCAGTACTTC.

This clone came up once. V is TRBV7-3 and J is TRBJ2-5, with TRBD1 as a possible D gene (6 bases). This CDR3 comprises 15 residues. In germline, CDR1 is SGHTA, CDR2 FQGTGA. V was shortened by 2 bases and J by 1 base, with 11 bases between the two germline ends. In nucleotides, the CDR3 is TGTGCCAGCAGCTTAGGCCGGGACACCCAAGAGACCCAGTACTTC. Translation: CASSLGRDTQETQYF.

Here the CDR3 DNA reads TGCGCCAGCAGCCAGACCCCGGGGAGTACTAACTATGGCTACACCTTC. Translating it yields CASSQTPGSTNYGYTF. The J gene is TRBJ1-2, the V gene TRBV4-1; D gene uncertain. The germline V gene encodes CDR1 MGHRA and CDR2 YSYEKL. V dropped 3 bases and J dropped 0 bases, with 14 bases sitting between them. CDR3 length: 16 residues.

The rearrangement joins TRBV5-1 to TRBJ1-3, with D perhaps TRBD1 (6 bases). The CDR3 runs 17 residues. V dropped 4 bases and J dropped 0 bases, with 17 bases sitting between them. CDR1 SGHRS and CDR2 YFSETQ come from the germline V gene. In DNA, the CDR3 is TGCGCCAGCAGCGCCGGTCTGATACAGGGCTCTGGAAACACCATATATTTT. It encodes CASSAGLIQGSGNTIYF.